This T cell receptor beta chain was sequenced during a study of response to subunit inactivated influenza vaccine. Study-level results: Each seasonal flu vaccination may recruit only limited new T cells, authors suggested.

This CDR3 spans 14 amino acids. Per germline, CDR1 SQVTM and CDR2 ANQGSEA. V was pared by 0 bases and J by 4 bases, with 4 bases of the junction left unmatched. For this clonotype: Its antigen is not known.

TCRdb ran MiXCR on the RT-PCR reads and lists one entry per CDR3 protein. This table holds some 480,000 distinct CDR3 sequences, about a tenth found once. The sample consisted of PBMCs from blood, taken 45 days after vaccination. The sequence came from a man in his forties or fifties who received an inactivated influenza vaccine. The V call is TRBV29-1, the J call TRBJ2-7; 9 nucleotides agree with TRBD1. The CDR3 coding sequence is TGCAGCGTTGAAGAGAGGGACAGGGCGTACGAGCAGTACTTC. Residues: CSVEERDRAYEQYF.